A single T cell receptor (beta chain) is shown here with its context. Its antigen is not known. V gave up 5 bases and J gave up 5 bases, with 9 bases separating them. The germline CDR1 and CDR2 sequences are SGHTA and FQGNSA. This CDR3 is 13 amino acids long. A universal primer site was created by template switching, with the cDNA bearing unique molecular identifiers. TCRdb re-analysed the 5' RACE reads in MiXCR, keeping a single row per CDR3 protein. The data show about 550,000 distinct CDR3 sequences, with 20% to 25% seen just once and approximately 0.49% held by the top ten. This sample stems from a study of identical twins. Study-wide points: Model-predicted out-of-frame TCR alpha sharing fell below observed values in monozygotic twins. For zero-insertion analyses, partial confounding could come from invariant MAIT and iNKT cells. Cross-sectional statistics underpinned the conclusions; the same donors were not followed.

The same sample was also studied in work on yellow fever vaccine responses in identical twins.

Sequences were obtained from CD4+ T cells sorted from blood. The sequence was obtained from a young woman in good health. The chain joins TRBV7-2 to TRBJ2-2; D unresolved. The CDR3 sequence is CASSSVRTGELFF. The CDR3 DNA reads as TGTGCCAGCAGCAGCGTGAGGACCGGGGAGCTGTTTTTT.